The 7 T cell receptor beta chains below come from one sample, sequenced in a study of T cell repertoires in cytomegalovirus infection. TCRdb re-called the reads with MiXCR, one entry per CDR3 protein. The data hold 380,000 or so distinct CDR3 sequences, with approximately 30% observed a single time. These receptors have no known antigen. Sequenced material: cultured PBMCs, taken from culture after CMV antigen stimulation. Source of these receptors: a human donor in good health (CMV status not recorded). Some clones in this sample may be carry-over from other donors' samples.

This clonotype was counted between two and nine times. The chain carries TRBV11-2 and TRBJ2-5; D gene unclear. CDR1 is SGHAT and CDR2 is FQNNGV in the germline V gene. Trimming stripped 1 base from V and 4 bases from J, with 10 bases between. This CDR3 contains 14 residues. The CDR3 reads CASSLVSDGETQYF. CDR3 coding DNA: TGTGCCAGCAGCTTAGTTTCGGATGGAGAGACCCAGTACTTC.

The chain links TRBV11-2 to TRBJ2-1; 8 bases line up with TRBD2. The CDR3 length is 15 residues. CDR1 is SGHAT and CDR2 is FQNNGV in the germline V gene. V shed 8 bases and J 5 bases; nucleotides not matched to a gene: 11. The CDR3 DNA sequence: TGTGCCAGCTCCGGGACTAGGGGTAGCAACAATGAGCAGTTCTTC. It specifies CASSGTRGSNNEQFF.

This chain links TRBV28 with TRBJ2-2; 8 positions agree with TRBD1. The junction had 7 bases not matched to a gene; V was cut back by 5 bases and J by 5 bases. The CDR3 covers 15 residues. CDR1 is MDHEN and CDR2 is SYDVKM in the germline V gene. The CDR3 region has the DNA TGTGCCAGCAGTCCTACAGGGGGAGAAACCGGGGAGCTGTTTTTT. It translates to CASSPTGGETGELFF.

The J gene is TRBJ2-1, the V gene TRBV30, with D uncertain. The CDR3 runs to 15 residues. The V end lost 4 bases, the J end lost 4 bases, and 17 bases lay between the germline ends. Germline V lookup: CDR1 GTSNPN, CDR2 SVGIG (reference sequence). CDR3 bases: TGTGCCTGGACGACCGGCGGAAATCCTTACAATGAGCAGTTCTTC. Translating gives CAWTTGGNPYNEQFF.

The chain joins TRBV20-1 to TRBJ1-6; 7 bases line up with TRBD1. The CDR3 length is 19 residues. Germline CDR1 DFQATT, CDR2 SNEGSKA (reference sequence). J was trimmed by 5 bases and V by 4 bases; bases with no gene match: 20. CDR3 residues: CSAKPRDRVRDSHNSPLHF. CDR3 sequence (DNA): TGCAGTGCTAAACCCCGAGACCGTGTCCGGGACAGCCATAATTCACCCCTCCACTTT.

There are many counts of this clonotype. The chain combines TRBV19 with TRBJ1-1; D is perhaps TRBD1 (6 bases). The CDR3 has 13 amino acids. The V gene lost 10 bases and the J gene lost 5 bases, with 17 bases spanning the gap. The germline V gene has CDR1 LNHDA and CDR2 SQIVND (reference sequence). DNA for the CDR3: TGTGCCATTACCGGTAGAGGGGGTACTGAAGCTTTCTTT. Amino acids: CAITGRGGTEAFF.

The rearrangement joins TRBV6-2 or TRBV6-3 to TRBJ2-7; 12 nucleotides agree with TRBD2. Losses at the gene ends were 0 bases for V and 3 bases for J; bases not matched to a gene: 9. The CDR3 has 18 residues. CDR1 MNHEY and CDR2 SVGEGT come from the germline V gene. The chain's CDR3 is CASSYSTTGLAGNYEQYV. In DNA, the CDR3 is TGTGCCAGCAGTTACTCGACCACGGGACTAGCGGGCAACTACGAGCAGTACGTC.